The TCR beta chain described here comes from a study of Tregs in tolerant kidney transplant recipients. Notes on the study in general: This study did not directly address biological reproducibility.

The germline V and J ends were trimmed by 4 bases and 7 bases, with 11 bases remaining between them. Germline V gives CDR1 SGHAT, CDR2 FQNNGV. The CDR3 contains 13 residues. This clone came up once. Its cognate antigen is unknown. Clones were read by immunoSEQ multiplex PCR, and TCRdb kept only the in-frame ones, dropping some. Seen here are 60,000 or so clones, around 82% observed once, and the top ten hold around 5.5%. The sequenced material came from CD4+ T cells from blood. The chain carries TRBV11-2 and TRBJ2-4; D gene uncertain. The clonotype comes from a human donor in good health. As DNA, the CDR3 is TGTGCCAGCAGCTCCTCTGTCGGGAACATTCAGTACTTC. It codes for CASSSSVGNIQYF.